This T cell receptor (beta chain) is from a study of T-cell reconstitution after alpha-beta-depleted transplantation in children. Unique molecular identifiers were used in preparing the TCRbeta library. TCRdb reprocessed the PCR reads via MiXCR and lists one record per CDR3 protein. The sample records about 870,000 distinct CDR3 sequences, roughly 15% being singletons. Notes on this clonotype: The antigen remains undetermined.

Findings of the study overall: Several hundred rapidly expanded clones from non-depleted graft cells reportedly supplied alpha-beta T cells about two months post-transplant. A year had passed since transplant, and T-cell counts and diversity by then came mostly from newly produced T cells. Some patients owed their high day-60 TCRbeta diversity to surviving recipient T cells and thymic progenitors.

The CDR3 is 15 residues long. Germline-derived CDR1 and CDR2 are SGHVS and FNYEAQ. V gave up 1 base and J gave up 4 bases; unmatched junction bases: 5. Source: PBMCs, mostly from graft donor cells, taken 360 days after TCRalphabeta/CD19-depleted stem cell transplant. The J gene is TRBJ2-5, the V gene TRBV7-6; TRBD2 matches 8 bases. The sequence was obtained from a male patient younger than 18 who had a stem cell transplant for acute lymphoblastic leukemia, so the T cells may come from the graft donor. CDR3 nucleotides: TGTGCCAGCAGCTTAGAAGCGGGAGCCGGAGAGACCCAGTACTTC. Amino acids: CASSLEAGAGETQYF.